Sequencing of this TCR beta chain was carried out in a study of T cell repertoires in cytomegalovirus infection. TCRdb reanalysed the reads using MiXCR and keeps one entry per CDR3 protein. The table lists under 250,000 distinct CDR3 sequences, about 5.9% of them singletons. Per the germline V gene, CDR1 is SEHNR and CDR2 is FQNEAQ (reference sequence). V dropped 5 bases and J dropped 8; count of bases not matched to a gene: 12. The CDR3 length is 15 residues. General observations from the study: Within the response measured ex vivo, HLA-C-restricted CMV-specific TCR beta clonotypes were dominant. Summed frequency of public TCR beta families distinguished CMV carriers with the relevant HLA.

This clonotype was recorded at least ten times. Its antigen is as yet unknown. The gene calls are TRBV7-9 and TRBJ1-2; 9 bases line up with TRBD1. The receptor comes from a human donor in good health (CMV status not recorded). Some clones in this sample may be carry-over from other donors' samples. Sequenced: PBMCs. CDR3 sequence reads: CASSPQGQGNGGYTF. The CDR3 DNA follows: TGTGCCAGCAGCCCTCAGGGACAGGGTAACGGCGGCTACACCTTC.